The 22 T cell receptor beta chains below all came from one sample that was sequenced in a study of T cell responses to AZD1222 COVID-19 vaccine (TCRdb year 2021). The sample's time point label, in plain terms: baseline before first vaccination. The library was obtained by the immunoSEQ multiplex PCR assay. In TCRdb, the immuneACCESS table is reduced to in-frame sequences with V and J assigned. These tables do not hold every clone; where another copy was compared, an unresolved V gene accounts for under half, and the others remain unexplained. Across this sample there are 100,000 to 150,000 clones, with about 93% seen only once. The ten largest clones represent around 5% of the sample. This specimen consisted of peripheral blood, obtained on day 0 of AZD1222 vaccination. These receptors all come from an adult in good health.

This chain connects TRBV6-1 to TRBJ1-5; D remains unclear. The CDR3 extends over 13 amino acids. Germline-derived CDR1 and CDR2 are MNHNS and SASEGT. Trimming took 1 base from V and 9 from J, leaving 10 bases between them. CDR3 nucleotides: TGTGCCAGCAGTGAAGGCTCCAGGACGCCCCAGCATTTT. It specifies CASSEGSRTPQHF.

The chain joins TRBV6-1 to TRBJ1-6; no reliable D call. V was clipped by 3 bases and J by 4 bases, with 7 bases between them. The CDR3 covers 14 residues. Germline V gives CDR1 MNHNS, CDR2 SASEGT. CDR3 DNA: TGTGCCAGCAGTGATTCACTGTATAATTCACCCCTCCACTTT. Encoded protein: CASSDSLYNSPLHF.

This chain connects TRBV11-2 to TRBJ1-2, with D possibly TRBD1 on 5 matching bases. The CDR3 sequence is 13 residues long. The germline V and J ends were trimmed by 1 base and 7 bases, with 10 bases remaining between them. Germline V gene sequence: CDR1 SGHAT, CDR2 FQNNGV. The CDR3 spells CASSLAFGGGYTF. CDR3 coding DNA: TGTGCCAGCAGCTTAGCTTTTGGGGGTGGCTACACCTTC. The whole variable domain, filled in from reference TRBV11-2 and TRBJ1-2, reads EAGVAQSPRYKIIEKRQSVAFWCNPISGHATLYWYQQILGQGPKLLIQFQNNGVVDDSQLPKDRFSAERLKGVDSTLKIQPAKLEDSAVYLCASSLAFGGGYTFGSGTRLTVV.

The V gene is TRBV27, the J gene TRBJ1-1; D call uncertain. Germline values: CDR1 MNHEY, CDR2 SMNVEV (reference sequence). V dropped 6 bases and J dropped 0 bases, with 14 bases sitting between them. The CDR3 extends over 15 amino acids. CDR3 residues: CASRPPVGLNTEAFF. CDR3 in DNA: TGTGCCAGCAGGCCTCCGGTCGGATTGAACACTGAAGCTTTCTTT.

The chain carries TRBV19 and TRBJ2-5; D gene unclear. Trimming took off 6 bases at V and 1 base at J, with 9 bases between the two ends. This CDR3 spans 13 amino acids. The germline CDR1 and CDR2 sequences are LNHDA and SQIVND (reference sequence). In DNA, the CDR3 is TGTGCCAGTAGCCGCTCCCTCCAAGAGACCCAGTACTTC. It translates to CASSRSLQETQYF.

The CDR3 loop reads CASERGLVGELFF. The CDR3 DNA follows: TGTGCCAGTGAGAGGGGACTGGTCGGGGAGCTGTTTTTT. This chain connects TRBV19 to TRBJ2-2, with a possible D match to TRBD2 (6 bases). The CDR3 totals 13 residues. V lost 8 bases and J 7 bases, leaving 14 bases between the germline ends. Per germline, CDR1 LNHDA and CDR2 SQIVND (reference sequence).

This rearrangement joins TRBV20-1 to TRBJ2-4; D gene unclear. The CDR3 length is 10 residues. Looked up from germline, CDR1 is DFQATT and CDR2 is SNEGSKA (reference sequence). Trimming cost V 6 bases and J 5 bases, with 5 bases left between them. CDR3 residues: CSAAQNIQYF. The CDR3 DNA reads TGCAGTGCCGCCCAAAACATTCAGTACTTC.

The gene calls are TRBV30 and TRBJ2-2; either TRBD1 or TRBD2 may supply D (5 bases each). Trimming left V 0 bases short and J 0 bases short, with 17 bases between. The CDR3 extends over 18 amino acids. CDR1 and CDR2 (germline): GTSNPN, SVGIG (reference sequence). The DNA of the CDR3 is TGTGCCTGGAGTGTACGTGTCGGGGCGGGCCCGAACACCGGGGAGCTGTTTTTT. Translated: CAWSVRVGAGPNTGELFF.

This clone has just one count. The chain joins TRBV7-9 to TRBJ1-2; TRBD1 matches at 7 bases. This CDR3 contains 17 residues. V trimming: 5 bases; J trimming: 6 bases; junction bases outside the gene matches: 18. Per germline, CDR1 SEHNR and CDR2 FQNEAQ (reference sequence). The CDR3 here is CASSPRAGTAIQDGYTF. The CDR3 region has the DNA TGTGCCAGCAGCCCGCGGGCCGGGACAGCTATTCAGGATGGCTACACCTTC.

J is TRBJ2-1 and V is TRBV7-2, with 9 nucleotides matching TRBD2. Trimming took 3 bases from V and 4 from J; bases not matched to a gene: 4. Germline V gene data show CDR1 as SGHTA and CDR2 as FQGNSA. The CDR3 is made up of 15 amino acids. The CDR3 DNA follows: TGTGCCAGCAGCTTTGACGCGGGAGGGTACAATGAGCAGTTCTTC. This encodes CASSFDAGGYNEQFF.

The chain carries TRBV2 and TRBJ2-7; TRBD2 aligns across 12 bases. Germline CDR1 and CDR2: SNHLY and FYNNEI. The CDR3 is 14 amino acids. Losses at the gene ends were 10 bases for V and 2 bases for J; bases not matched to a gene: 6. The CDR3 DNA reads TGTGCCACGAGTCCTAGCGGGAGGGCCTACGAGCAGTACTTC. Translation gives CATSPSGRAYEQYF.

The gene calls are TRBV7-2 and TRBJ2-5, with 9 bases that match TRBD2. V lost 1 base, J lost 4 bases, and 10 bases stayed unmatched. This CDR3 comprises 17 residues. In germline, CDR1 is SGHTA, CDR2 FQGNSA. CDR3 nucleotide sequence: TGTGCCAGCAGCTTAGGTCTCGGCGGGGGGGCGGGAGAGACCCAGTACTTC. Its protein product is CASSLGLGGGAGETQYF.

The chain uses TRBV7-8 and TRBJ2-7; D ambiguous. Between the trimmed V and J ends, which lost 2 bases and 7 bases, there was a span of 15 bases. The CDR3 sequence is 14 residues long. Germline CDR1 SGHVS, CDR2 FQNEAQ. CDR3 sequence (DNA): TGTGCCAGCAGCTTATTTCGGGTTTCAAGGGAGCAGTACTTC. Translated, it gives CASSLFRVSREQYF. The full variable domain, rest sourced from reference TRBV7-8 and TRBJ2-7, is GAGVSQSPRYKVAKRGQDVALRCDPISGHVSLFWYQQALGQGPEFLTYFQNEAQLDKSGLPSDRFFAERPEGSVSTLKIQRTQQEDSAVYLCASSLFRVSREQYFGPGTRLTVT.

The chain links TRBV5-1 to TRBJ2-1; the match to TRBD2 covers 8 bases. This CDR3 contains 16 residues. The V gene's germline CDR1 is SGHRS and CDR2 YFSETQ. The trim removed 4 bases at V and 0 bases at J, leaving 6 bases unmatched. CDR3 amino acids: CASSPGGRSSYNEQFF. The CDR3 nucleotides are TGCGCCAGCAGCCCGGGGGGGCGCAGCTCCTACAATGAGCAGTTCTTC.

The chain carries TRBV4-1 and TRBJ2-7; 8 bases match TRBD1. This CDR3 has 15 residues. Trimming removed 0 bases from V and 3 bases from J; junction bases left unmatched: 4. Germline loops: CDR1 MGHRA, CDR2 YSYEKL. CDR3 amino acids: CASSQDGQGFYEQYF. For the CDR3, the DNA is TGCGCCAGCAGCCAAGATGGACAGGGATTCTACGAGCAGTACTTC.

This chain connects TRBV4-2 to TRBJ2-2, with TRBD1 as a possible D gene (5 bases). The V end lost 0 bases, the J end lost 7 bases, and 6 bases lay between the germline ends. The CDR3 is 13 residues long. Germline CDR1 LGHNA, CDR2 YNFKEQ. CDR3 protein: CASSQDQGGELFF. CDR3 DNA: TGTGCCAGCAGCCAAGATCAGGGCGGGGAGCTGTTTTTT.

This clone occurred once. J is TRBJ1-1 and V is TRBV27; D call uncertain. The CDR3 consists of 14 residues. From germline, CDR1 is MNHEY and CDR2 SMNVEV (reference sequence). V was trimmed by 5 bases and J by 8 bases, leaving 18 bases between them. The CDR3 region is CASSPSGPRREAFF. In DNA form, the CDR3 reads TGTGCCAGCAGTCCCTCCGGGCCGAGACGGGAAGCTTTCTTT.

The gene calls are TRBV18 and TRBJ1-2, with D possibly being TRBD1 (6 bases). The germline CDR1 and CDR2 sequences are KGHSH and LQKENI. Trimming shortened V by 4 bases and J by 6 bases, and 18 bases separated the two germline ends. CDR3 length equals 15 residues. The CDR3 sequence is CASSRETDREDGYTF. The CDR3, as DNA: TGTGCCAGCTCACGAGAAACGGACAGAGAGGATGGCTACACCTTC.

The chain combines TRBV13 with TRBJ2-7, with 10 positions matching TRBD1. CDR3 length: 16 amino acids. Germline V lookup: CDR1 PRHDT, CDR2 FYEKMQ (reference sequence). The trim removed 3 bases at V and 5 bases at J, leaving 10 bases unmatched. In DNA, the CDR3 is TGTGCCAGCAGCTTGACTTCCGGGACAGGGGAAAACGAGCAGTACTTC. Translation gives CASSLTSGTGENEQYF.

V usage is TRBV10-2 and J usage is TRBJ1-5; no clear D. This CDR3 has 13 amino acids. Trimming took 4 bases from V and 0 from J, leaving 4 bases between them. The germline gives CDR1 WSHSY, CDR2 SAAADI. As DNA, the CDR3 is TGCGCCAGCAGTGGCAGTAGCAATCAGCCCCAGCATTTT. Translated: CASSGSSNQPQHF.

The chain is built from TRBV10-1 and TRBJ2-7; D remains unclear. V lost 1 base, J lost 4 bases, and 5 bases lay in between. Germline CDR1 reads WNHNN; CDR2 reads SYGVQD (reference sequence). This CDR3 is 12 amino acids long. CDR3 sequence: CASSEYSYEQYF. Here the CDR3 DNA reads TGCGCCAGCAGTGAGTACAGTTACGAGCAGTACTTC.

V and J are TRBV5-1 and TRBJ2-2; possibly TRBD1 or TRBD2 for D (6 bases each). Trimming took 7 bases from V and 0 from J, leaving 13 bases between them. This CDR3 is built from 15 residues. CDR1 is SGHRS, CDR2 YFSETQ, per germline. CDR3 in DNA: TGCGCCAGCGAGGGGGGATTATCGAACACCGGGGAGCTGTTTTTT. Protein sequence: CASEGGLSNTGELFF. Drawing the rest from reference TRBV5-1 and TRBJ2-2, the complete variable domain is KAGVTQTPRYLIKTRGQQVTLSCSPISGHRSVSWYQQTPGQGLQFLFEYFSETQRNKGNFPGRFSGRQFSNSRSEMNVSTLELGDSALYLCASEGGLSNTGELFFGEGSRLTVL.